This T cell receptor beta chain emerged from a study of T cells after yellow fever vaccination. 5'RACE template switching generated TCR cDNA, adding a universal primer site and UMIs. In TCRdb, the 5' RACE reads were re-called with MiXCR into one record per CDR3 protein. The sample consists of 500,000 to 700,000 distinct CDR3 sequences, under 25% of them appearing once. Trimming removed 5 bases from V and 7 bases from J; junction bases left unmatched: 4. This CDR3 region has 12 residues. Germline V CDR1 and CDR2: MNHEY, SMNVEV (reference sequence). Study-level results: Weaker overall, the secondary response nonetheless peaked faster (day 5 versus 15). Bulk-population clonotypes that are abundant could appear as contaminants in FACS-sorted repertoires. In post-booster samples, most primary-vaccination clones reappeared (approximately 96% CD4, 75% to 90% CD8).

As to this clonotype: Antigen: not known.

The receptor was isolated from a man in his thirties or forties who received the YFV17D yellow fever vaccine. The chain recombines TRBV27 with TRBJ1-2; TRBD1 aligns across 7 bases. This specimen was PBMCs, taken 15 days after the yellow fever booster vaccination. CDR3 protein: CASSTPGGGYTF. The CDR3 DNA follows: TGTGCCAGCAGTACCCCAGGGGGTGGCTACACCTTC.